This T cell receptor beta chain is from a study of blood T cell repertoires in COVID-19. Study-level information: COVID-19 samples, acute and convalescent, were from the United States, Italy and Spain. The analysed material was cDNA or gDNA that came from T cells, B-cell-depleted T cells, or PBMCs.

Per the authors' pipeline: Researchers report that nucleated cell counts were estimated from reference gene primer amplification. Clones were sequenced by immunoSEQ multiplex PCR, and TCRdb holds only the in-frame ones, with some missing. The V and J calls and the clone size are those of that table, but D and trimming were determined from the DNA. The sample holds 55,000 to 75,000 clones, 75% to 90% seen once. The CDR3 is made up of 14 amino acids. V was pared by 4 bases and J by 0 bases, with 9 bases between. In germline, CDR1 is SNHLY, CDR2 FYNNEI. The receptor was isolated from a man between 50 and 59 years old with active COVID-19. The sample was peripheral blood. This rearrangement joins TRBV2 to TRBJ1-1, with a weak D call TRBD1 (5 bases). The CDR3 region has the DNA TGTGCCAGCAGTGGGACACAGATGAACACTGAAGCTTTCTTT. Translated, it gives CASSGTQMNTEAFF. Looking up the rest from reference TRBV2 and TRBJ1-1 gives the full variable domain: EPEVTQTPSHQVTQMGQEVILRCVPISNHLYFYWYRQILGQKVEFLVSFYNNEISEKSEIFDDQFSVERPDGSNFTLKIRSTKLEDSAMYFCASSGTQMNTEAFFGQGTRLTVV.